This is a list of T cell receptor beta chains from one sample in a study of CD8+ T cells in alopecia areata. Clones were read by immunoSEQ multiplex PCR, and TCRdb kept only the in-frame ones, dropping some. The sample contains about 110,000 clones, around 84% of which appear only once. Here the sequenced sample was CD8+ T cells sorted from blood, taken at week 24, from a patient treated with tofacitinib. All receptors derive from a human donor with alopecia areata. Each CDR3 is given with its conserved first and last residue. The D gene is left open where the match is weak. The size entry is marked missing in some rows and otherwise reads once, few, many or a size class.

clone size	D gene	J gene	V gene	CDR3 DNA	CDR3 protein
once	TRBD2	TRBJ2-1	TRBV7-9	TGTGCCAGCAGCTTAGATCGGACTAGCTCCTACAATGAGCAGTTCTTC	CASSLDRTSSYNEQFF
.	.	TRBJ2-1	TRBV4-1	TGCGCCAGCAGCCAAGTTGGGGGCGAGCAGTTCTTC	CASSQVGGEQFF
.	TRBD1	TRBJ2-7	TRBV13	TGTGCCAGCAGCTTAGCGGGACAGCCCTACGAGCAGTACTTC	CASSLAGQPYEQYF
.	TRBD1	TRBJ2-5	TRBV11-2	TGTGCCAGCAGCTCCACCCTCCGAGGACAGGGACGAGAGACCCAGTACTTC	CASSSTLRGQGRETQYF
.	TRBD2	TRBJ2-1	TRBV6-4	TGTGCCAGCAGTGAACTAGCGGACAAAAGGAATGAGCAGTTCTTC	CASSELADKRNEQFF
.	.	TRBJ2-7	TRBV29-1	TGCAGCGCCAGCCCGGGACAACTTTACGAGCAGTACTTC	CSASPGQLYEQYF
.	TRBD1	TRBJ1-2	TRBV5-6	TGTGCCAGCAGCTTGGTGTACAGGGGTTATGGCTACACCTTC	CASSLVYRGYGYTF
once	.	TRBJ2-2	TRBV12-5	TGTGCTAGTGGTTGGGGGTCTGCGAACACCGGGGAGCTGTTTTTT	CASGWGSANTGELFF
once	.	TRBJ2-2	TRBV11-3	TGTGCCAGCAACGCCGAGGGCACCGGGGAGCTGTTTTTT	CASNAEGTGELFF
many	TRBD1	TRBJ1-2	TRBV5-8	TGCGCCAGCAGCCAAGATAGGACAGGGCAATATGGCTACACCTTC	CASSQDRTGQYGYTF
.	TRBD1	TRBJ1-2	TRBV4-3	TGCGCCAGCAGCCAAGATCTGGACAGGGGGTACTATGGCTACACCTTC	CASSQDLDRGYYGYTF
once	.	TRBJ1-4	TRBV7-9	TGTGCCAGCAGCACCTACAGTGAAAAACTGTTTTTT	CASSTYSEKLFF
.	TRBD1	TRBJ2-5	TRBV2	TGTGCCAGCAGTCCGGGACAGGGGGCTGAAGAGACCCAGTACTTC	CASSPGQGAEETQYF
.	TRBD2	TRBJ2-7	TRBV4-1	TGCGCCAGCAGCGATTTAGCGGGGGCTGCCTACGAGCAGTACTTC	CASSDLAGAAYEQYF
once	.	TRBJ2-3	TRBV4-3	TGCGCCAGCAGTGAGCGGAGCACAGATACGCAGTATTTT	CASSERSTDTQYF
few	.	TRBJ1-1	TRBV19	TGTGCCAGTAGTATTGGTGTGGGGACTGAAGCTTTCTTT	CASSIGVGTEAFF
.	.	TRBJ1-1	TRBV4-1	TGCGCCAGCAGCCAAGGTCCCACAGGGATGAACACTGAAGCTTTCTTT	CASSQGPTGMNTEAFF
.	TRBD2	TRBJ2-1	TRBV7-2	TGTGCCAGCAGCTTACTAGCGGGTTCCTACAATGAGCAGTTCTTC	CASSLLAGSYNEQFF
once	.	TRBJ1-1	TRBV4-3	TGCGCCAGCAGCCAAGATCGCTCGGCCCCAGAAGCTTTCTTT	CASSQDRSAPEAFF
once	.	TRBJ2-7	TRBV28	TGTGCCAGCACCGAACTGGATTGGCGGGGGCCGACCTACGAGCAGTACTTC	CASTELDWRGPTYEQYF
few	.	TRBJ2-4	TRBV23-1	TGCGCCAGCAGTCAATCTTGCCTCTTTAACTTC	CASSQSCLFNF
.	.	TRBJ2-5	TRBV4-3	TGCGCCAGCAGCCAAGATAGGCTGTCTAGGGAGACCCAGTACTTC	CASSQDRLSRETQYF
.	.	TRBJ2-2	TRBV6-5	TGTGCCAGCAGTTACTCTTTGGGGGGTGGGGAGCTGTTTTTT	CASSYSLGGGELFF
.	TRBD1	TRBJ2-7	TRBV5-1	TGCGCCAGCAGCCCCGGGACAGGGAGTTACGAGCAGTACTTC	CASSPGTGSYEQYF
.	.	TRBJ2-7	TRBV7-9	TGTGCCAGCAGCTTAGTGCAGGGGATGGGGGACGAGCAGTACTTC	CASSLVQGMGDEQYF
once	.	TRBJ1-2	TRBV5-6	TGTGCCAGCAGCTTGACCACCTCTAACTATGGCTACACCTTC	CASSLTTSNYGYTF
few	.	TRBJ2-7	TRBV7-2	TGTGCCAGCAGCTTATCTCAGGGTTTGTCCTACGAGCAGTACTTC	CASSLSQGLSYEQYF
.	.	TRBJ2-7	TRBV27	TGTGCCAGCAGTTTACAGGGATCAGCCTACGAGCAGTACTTC	CASSLQGSAYEQYF